This entry concerns a single TCR beta chain. Trimming left V 9 bases short and J 0 bases short, with 14 bases between. The CDR3 length is 15 residues. Germline-derived CDR1 and CDR2 are SEHNR and FQNEAQ (reference sequence). The data derive from a study of T cell changes during pregnancy in multiple sclerosis. Libraries were prepared by immunoSEQ multiplex PCR; TCRdb keeps only in-frame clonotypes and omits some of them. The data show roughly 93,000 clones, approximately 90% seen once. The receptor comes from a female donor with multiple sclerosis, enrolled in a pregnancy study. Sequenced material: peripheral blood, taken before pregnancy. The V call is TRBV7-9, the J call TRBJ2-2, with TRBD1 as a possible D gene (6 bases). CDR3 sequence reads: CASFEGQPNTGELFF. The CDR3 DNA reads TGTGCCAGTTTCGAGGGACAACCGAACACCGGGGAGCTGTTTTTT.